This entry features one T cell receptor beta chain sequence. Its matching antigen is unknown. The data are from a study of OX40 agonist ivuxolimab in advanced cancers. On the study more broadly: A diagnosis of hepatocellular carcinoma, melanoma, renal cell or head and neck cancer was present in dose-escalation patients.

Findings and caveats of the study: Normalized expansion of T-cell clones was also low for some nonresponders.

Some clones are missing from TCRdb's copy, which holds only in-frame ones; the method was immunoSEQ multiplex PCR. Altogether about 100,000 clones are present, 75% to 95% being singletons, with the ten largest covering 0.45% to 0.65%. CDR1 is SGHRS, CDR2 YFSETQ, per germline. The CDR3 extends over 15 amino acids. After removal of 3 bases from V and 4 bases from J, the junction contained 6 bases not matched to a gene. This receptor was identified in an adult with an advanced solid tumor such as melanoma, head and neck, liver or kidney cancer. The genes are TRBV5-1 and TRBJ2-1, with 8 bases matching TRBD2. The sample in question was CD4+ or CD8+ T cells sorted from blood, obtained in a trial of the OX40 agonist ivuxolimab. CDR3 region: CASSSAGGTYNEQFF. The CDR3 nucleotides are TGCGCCAGCAGCTCTGCGGGAGGCACATACAATGAGCAGTTCTTC. Together with reference TRBV5-1 and TRBJ2-1, the CDR3 gives the full variable domain: KAGVTQTPRYLIKTRGQQVTLSCSPISGHRSVSWYQQTPGQGLQFLFEYFSETQRNKGNFPGRFSGRQFSNSRSEMNVSTLELGDSALYLCASSSAGGTYNEQFFGPGTRLTVL.